Listed here is a single T cell receptor (beta chain). Its antigen remains unknown. This CDR3 is built from 22 residues. Between the trimmed V and J ends, which lost 7 bases and 2 bases, there was a span of 36 bases. CDR1 is LNHDA, CDR2 SQIVND, per germline (reference sequence). These data are taken from a study of T cell responses to AZD1222 COVID-19 vaccine. The wider study: Pooled together were second doses at about 4 or about 12 weeks.

Assay used: immunoSEQ multiplex PCR; TCRdb lists only in-frame clones, some missing. The sample has around 130,000 clones, 70% to 90% seen once. The study's findings and limits: There were mostly white British donors and more females than males, and clonal diversity was possibly underestimated. Rises in breadth and depth of Spike-specific TCRs came after two AZD1222 doses.

The sequencing used peripheral blood, collected on day 0 of AZD1222 vaccination. The sequence came from an adult in good health. The V and J genes are TRBV19 and TRBJ2-1; tentatively, D is TRBD2 (6 bases). CDR3 in amino acids: CASITPPGRPGPTPSAYNEQFF. The CDR3 nucleotides read TGTGCCAGTATCACCCCGCCCGGGAGACCGGGACCCACACCAAGCGCCTACAATGAGCAGTTCTTC.